These T cell receptor beta chains were read from a single sample in a study of T cells after yellow fever vaccination. In TCRdb, the 5' RACE reads were re-called with MiXCR into one record per CDR3 protein. This table holds tens of thousands of distinct CDR3 sequences, approximately 7% found once. Source: CD8+ T cells sorted from PBMCs, taken 35 to 50 days after the first yellow fever vaccination. The receptor set was obtained from a young man who received the YFV17D yellow fever vaccine. The CDR3 runs from the conserved cysteine through the conserved F or W.

V gene,J gene,CDR3 protein
TRBV5-5,TRBJ2-7,CASSPPVGPYEQYF
TRBV7-3,TRBJ1-2,CAFCLRMGLTRSNYGYTF
TRBV7-6,TRBJ1-2,CASSLGIGFGYTF
TRBV12-3/TRBV12-4,TRBJ2-2,CASTHTTGTANTGELFF
TRBV27,TRBJ2-7,CASSLSISGSSYEQYF
TRBV28,TRBJ2-1,CASSEPGQGAYNEQFF
TRBV2,TRBJ1-3,CASSMVEVSGNTIYF
TRBV24-1,TRBJ2-5,CATSDLDGDPFKTQYF
TRBV4-2,TRBJ2-1,CASSQASFEQFF
TRBV5-4,TRBJ2-1,CASSLENRGGALNEQFF
TRBV4-1,TRBJ2-7,CASSQGGSASEQYF
TRBV4-3,TRBJ2-2,CASSQGETATTGELFF
TRBV7-9,TRBJ1-1,CASSRGSTEAFF
TRBV6-1,TRBJ2-5,CASSEGADQETQYF
TRBV4-3,TRBJ2-7,CASSQDVGRSYEQYF
TRBV7-2,TRBJ2-1,CASKTRGRNNEQFF
TRBV12-3/TRBV12-4,TRBJ2-5,CASSPEDREQETQYF
TRBV20-1,TRBJ2-7,CSARDRFTYEQYF
TRBV4-1,TRBJ2-3,CASSQDSSGGGTDTQYF
TRBV24-1,TRBJ2-5,CATSREYQETQYF
TRBV27,TRBJ2-3,CASHDYQRTDTQYF
TRBV5-1,TRBJ2-2,CASSSGGGGGELFF
TRBV6-6,TRBJ1-1,CASSYSGSTEAFF
TRBV20-1,TRBJ1-5,CSARDGRENQPQHF
TRBV4-2,TRBJ2-3,CASSQDQGSTDTQYF
TRBV9,TRBJ2-3,CASSAELRGPPSTDTQYF
TRBV24-1,TRBJ2-1,CATAPGQGVFHEQFF
TRBV18,TRBJ2-2,CASSPVSGELFF
TRBV27,TRBJ2-2,CASSLSMGELFF
TRBV9,TRBJ1-2,CASSVFDSATSLTF
TRBV20-1,TRBJ1-1,CSASSSGQAARAFF
TRBV7-2,TRBJ2-1,CASSPDFVEQFF
TRBV5-5,TRBJ1-2,CASSSAGRFYGYTF
TRBV29-1,TRBJ2-1,CSVERAYYNEQFF
TRBV27,TRBJ2-1,CASRPDLSSYNEQFF
TRBV15,TRBJ2-7,CATSSHRAHEQYF
TRBV4-1,TRBJ1-1,CASSQEEGAYTEAFF
TRBV11-1,TRBJ2-1,CASSFTSGGLSSYNEQFF
TRBV5-1,TRBJ2-1,CASSPAGTGGYDEQFF
TRBV6-5,TRBJ2-1,CASGWVHNEQFF
TRBV5-4,TRBJ2-3,CASGPPGAGTDTQYF
TRBV7-9,TRBJ2-1,CASSPPHNEQFF
TRBV12-3/TRBV12-4,TRBJ2-7,CASSPQGTGAYEQYF
TRBV19,TRBJ2-1,CASSNRGFATLTQNEQFF
TRBV6-5,TRBJ2-3,CASSCGQAQYF
TRBV12-3/TRBV12-4,TRBJ1-2,CASATQGIGYGYTF
TRBV7-8,TRBJ2-2,CASSSRTTGELFF
TRBV11-2,TRBJ2-7,CASSLPRAGASYEQYF
TRBV6-1,TRBJ2-5,CASSEAEGTQETQYF
TRBV6-5,TRBJ2-7,CASSNLAGVTYEQYF
TRBV24-1,TRBJ2-1,CATSDLLGQANEQFF
TRBV5-6,TRBJ2-1,CASSHAGGAYNEQFF
TRBV12-3/TRBV12-4,TRBJ1-3,CASSFGPSRGFSGNTIYF
TRBV10-3,TRBJ2-5,CAISGKDSQETQYF
TRBV4-3,TRBJ2-5,CASSQFSGGHDIVTQYF